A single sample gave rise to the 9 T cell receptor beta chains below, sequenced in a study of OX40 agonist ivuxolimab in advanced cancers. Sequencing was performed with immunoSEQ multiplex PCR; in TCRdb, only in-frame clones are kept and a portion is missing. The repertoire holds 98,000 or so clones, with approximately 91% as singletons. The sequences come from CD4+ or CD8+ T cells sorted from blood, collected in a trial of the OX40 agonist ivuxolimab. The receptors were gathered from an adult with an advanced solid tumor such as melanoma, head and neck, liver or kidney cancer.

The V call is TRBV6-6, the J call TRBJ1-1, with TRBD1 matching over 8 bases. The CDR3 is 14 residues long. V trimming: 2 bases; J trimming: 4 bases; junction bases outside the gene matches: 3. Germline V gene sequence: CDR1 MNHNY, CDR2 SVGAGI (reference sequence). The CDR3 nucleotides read TGTGCCAGCAGTTACAGACAGGGGACCACTGAAGCTTTCTTT. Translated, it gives CASSYRQGTTEAFF.

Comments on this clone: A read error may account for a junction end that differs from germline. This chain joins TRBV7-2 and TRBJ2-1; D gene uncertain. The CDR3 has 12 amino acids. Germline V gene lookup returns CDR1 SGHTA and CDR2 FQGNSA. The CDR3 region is CASILLGNEQFF. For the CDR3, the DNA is TGTGCCAGCATCCTATTGGGAAATGAACAGTTCTTC.

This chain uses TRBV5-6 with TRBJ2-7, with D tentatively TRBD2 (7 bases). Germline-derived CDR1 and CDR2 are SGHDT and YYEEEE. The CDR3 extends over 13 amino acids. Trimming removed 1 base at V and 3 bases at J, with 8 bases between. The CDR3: CASSLRGGYEQYF. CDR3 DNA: TGTGCCAGCAGCTTGAGGGGGGGCTACGAGCAGTACTTC.

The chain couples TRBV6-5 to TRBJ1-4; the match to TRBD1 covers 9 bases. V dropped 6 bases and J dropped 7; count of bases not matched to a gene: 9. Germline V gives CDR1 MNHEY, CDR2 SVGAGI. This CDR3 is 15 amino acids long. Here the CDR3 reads CASRRTGGGGEKLFF. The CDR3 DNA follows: TGTGCCAGCAGGCGTACAGGGGGCGGGGGTGAAAAACTGTTTTTT.

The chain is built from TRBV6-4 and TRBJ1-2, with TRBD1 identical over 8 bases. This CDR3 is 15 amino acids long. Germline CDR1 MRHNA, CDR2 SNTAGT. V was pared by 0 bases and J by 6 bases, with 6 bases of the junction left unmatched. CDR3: CASSDSFRGLHGYTF. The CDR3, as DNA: TGTGCCAGCAGTGACTCGTTCAGGGGGCTCCATGGCTACACCTTC.

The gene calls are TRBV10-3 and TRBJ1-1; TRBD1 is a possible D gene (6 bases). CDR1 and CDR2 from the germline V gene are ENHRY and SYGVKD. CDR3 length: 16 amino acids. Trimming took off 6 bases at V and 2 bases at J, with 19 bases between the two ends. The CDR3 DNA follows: TGTGCCATCAGCGGGAGCCCTGCGGGGGCAAACACTGAAGCTTTCTTT. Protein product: CAISGSPAGANTEAFF.

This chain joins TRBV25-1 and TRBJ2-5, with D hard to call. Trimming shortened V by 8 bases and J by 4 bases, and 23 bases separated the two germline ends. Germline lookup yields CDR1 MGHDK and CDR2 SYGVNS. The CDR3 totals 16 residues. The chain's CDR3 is CASLPRRASVGETQYF. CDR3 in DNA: TGTGCCAGCCTTCCTCGCCGGGCCTCGGTAGGAGAGACCCAGTACTTC. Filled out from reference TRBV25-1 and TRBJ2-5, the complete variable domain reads EADIYQTPRYLVIGTGKKITLECSQTMGHDKMYWYQQDPGMELHLIHYSYGVNSTEKGDLSSESTVSRIRTEHFPLTLESARPSHTSQYLCASLPRRASVGETQYFGPGTRLLVL.

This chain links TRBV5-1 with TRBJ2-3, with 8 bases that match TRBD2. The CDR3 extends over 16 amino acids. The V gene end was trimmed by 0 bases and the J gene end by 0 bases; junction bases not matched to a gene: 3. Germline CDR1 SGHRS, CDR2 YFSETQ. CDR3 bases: TGCGCCAGCAGCTTGGGTCCTAGCGGGAGCACAGATACGCAGTATTTT. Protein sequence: CASSLGPSGSTDTQYF.

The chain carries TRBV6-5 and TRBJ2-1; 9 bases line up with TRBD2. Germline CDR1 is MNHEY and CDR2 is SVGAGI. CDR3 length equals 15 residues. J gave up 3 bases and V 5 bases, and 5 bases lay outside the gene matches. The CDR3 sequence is CASSGTSGFYNEQFF. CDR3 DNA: TGTGCCAGCAGTGGTACTAGCGGGTTCTACAATGAGCAGTTCTTC.